This T cell receptor beta chain derives from a study of cytomegalovirus exposure and HLA in healthy donors. A multiplex PCR was run with 60 Vbeta primers and 13 Jbeta primers. TCRdb's table, derived via immunoSEQ multiplex PCR, lists solely in-frame clones and lacks some. The data show some 180,000 clones, approximately 12% seen once. This clone was counted at least ten times. With 2 bases clipped from V and 1 base from J, the junction kept 9 bases outside the gene matches. The CDR3 consists of 17 residues. The V gene's germline CDR1 is LGHNA and CDR2 YSLEER. The source of this sequence is a man in his fifties in good health and CMV-seropositive. The sequenced sample consisted of PBMCs. The chain has TRBV4-3 and TRBJ1-1; 8 bases agree with TRBD1. CDR3: CASSQLLPGTGNTEAFF. CDR3 sequence (DNA): TGCGCCAGCAGCCAACTATTGCCTGGGACAGGGAACACTGAAGCTTTCTTT.